This record covers a single TCR beta chain. V lost 8 bases, J lost 5 bases, and 11 bases stayed unmatched. This CDR3 comprises 15 residues. Germline V gives CDR1 KGHDR, CDR2 SFDVKD. This specimen comes from a study of blood T cell repertoires in COVID-19. The table came from immunoSEQ multiplex PCR; TCRdb's copy has only in-frame clones and leaves some out. This table holds some 340,000 clones, roughly 90% found once. This TCR was recovered from a woman aged 25 to 39 who had been exposed to COVID-19. Input material: PBMCs or T cells enriched from blood (not recorded which). V and J are TRBV24-1 and TRBJ1-2, with 9 bases aligning to TRBD1. This chain's CDR3 is CATILRVDRGYGYTF. In DNA, the CDR3 is TGTGCCACCATCCTCCGCGTCGACAGGGGGTATGGCTACACCTTC.